The 28 T cell receptor beta chains below were found in one sample sequenced in a study of blood T cell repertoires in COVID-19. Only in-frame clones appear in the TCRdb table, and some are missing; sequencing was by immunoSEQ multiplex PCR. The sample contains approximately 220,000 clones, around 84% of which appear only once. The sample comprised peripheral blood. The source is a woman in her sixties who had recovered from COVID-19.

This clone showed up many times. V is TRBV7-9 and J is TRBJ2-3; D remains unclear. V lost 2 bases to trimming and J lost 7 bases, with 7 bases between them. Germline V gives CDR1 SEHNR, CDR2 FQNEAQ (reference sequence). This CDR3 is 12 amino acids long. Here the CDR3 reads CASSLTEYTQYF. Here the CDR3 DNA reads TGTGCCAGCAGCTTAACAGAATATACGCAGTATTTT.

The chain couples TRBV6-5 to TRBJ1-2; 9 positions agree with TRBD1. The CDR3 extends over 15 amino acids. CDR1 MNHEY and CDR2 SVGAGI come from the germline V gene. The V segment lost 6 bases and the J segment 5 bases; nucleotides outside the gene matches: 10. Here the CDR3 reads CASSPTGGFQYGYTF. The CDR3 DNA reads TGTGCCAGCAGCCCGACAGGGGGGTTCCAGTATGGCTACACCTTC.

The gene calls are TRBV9 and TRBJ2-2; no clear D gene. Trimming pared 3 bases from V and 6 bases from J, leaving 6 bases between. The germline V gene encodes CDR1 SGDLS and CDR2 YYNGEE. The CDR3 consists of 12 residues. Here the CDR3 reads CASSEQPGELFF. The CDR3 DNA reads as TGTGCCAGCAGCGAACAGCCCGGGGAGCTGTTTTTT. The complete variable domain, with remaining parts taken from reference TRBV9 and TRBJ2-2, reads DSGVTQTPKHLITATGQRVTLRCSPRSGDLSVYWYQQSLDQGLQFLIQYYNGEERAKGNILERFSAQQFPDLHSELNLSSLELGDSALYFCASSEQPGELFFGEGSRLTVL.

The chain carries TRBV5-1 and TRBJ1-2; TRBD1 aligns across 11 bases. CDR1 is SGHRS, CDR2 YFSETQ, per germline. After removal of 0 bases from V and 7 bases from J, the junction contained 5 bases not matched to a gene. The length of the CDR3 is 15 residues. CDR3 residues: CASSLAGQGASGYTF. The CDR3 DNA reads as TGCGCCAGCAGCTTGGCCGGACAGGGGGCCTCTGGCTACACCTTC. The whole variable domain, filled in from reference TRBV5-1 and TRBJ1-2, reads KAGVTQTPRYLIKTRGQQVTLSCSPISGHRSVSWYQQTPGQGLQFLFEYFSETQRNKGNFPGRFSGRQFSNSRSEMNVSTLELGDSALYLCASSLAGQGASGYTFGSGTRLTVV.

Notes on this clone: The junction and the germline gene differ at one end; a read error may be behind it. This chain joins TRBV4-2 and TRBJ1-4; 9 bases are shared with TRBD1. Germline V lookup: CDR1 LGHNA, CDR2 YNFKEQ. The CDR3 has 15 amino acids. CDR3 coding DNA: TGTGCCAGCAGTCAAGACCCACAGGGGGCAGGGAAACTGTTTTTT. Its protein is CASSQDPQGAGKLFF.

The chain has TRBV13 and TRBJ2-3, with 8 bases fitting TRBD2. J lost 4 bases, V lost 4 bases, and 10 bases had no gene match. The CDR3 consists of 16 residues. Germline loops: CDR1 PRHDT, CDR2 FYEKMQ (reference sequence). CDR3 bases: TGTGCCAGCAGCTCCCCCACCGGCGGGGGGCCAGATACGCAGTATTTT. It yields the protein CASSSPTGGGPDTQYF.

About this clone itself: One junction end does not reproduce the germline sequence, and a read error may be involved. CDR3 residues: CASKGERTATVEF. Written as DNA, the CDR3 is TGCGCCAGCAAGGGTGAGAGGACAGCCACTGTTGAATTT. V is TRBV5-1 and J is TRBJ1-1; a possible D gene is TRBD1 (6 bases). CDR3 length equals 13 residues. CDR1 and CDR2 (germline): SGHRS, YFSETQ.

V is TRBV11-2 and J is TRBJ1-2; D perhaps matches TRBD1 (6 bases). The ends were cut back, 5 bases at V and 2 bases at J, with 9 bases in the middle. CDR3 length: 13 residues. Germline CDR1 SGHAT, CDR2 FQNNGV. Here the CDR3 DNA reads TGTGCCAGCAGCCCAGACAGGAACTATGGCTACACCTTC. Its protein product is CASSPDRNYGYTF.

The rearrangement joins TRBV18 to TRBJ1-4; 7 positions match TRBD1. The CDR3 spans 16 residues. After removal of 5 bases from V and 0 bases from J, the junction contained 6 bases not matched to a gene. The germline V gene has CDR1 KGHSH and CDR2 LQKENI. This CDR3 reads CASSVRQGATNEKLFF. CDR3 nucleotide sequence: TGTGCCAGCTCAGTCCGACAGGGCGCAACTAATGAAAAACTGTTTTTT.

This chain connects TRBV7-3 to TRBJ1-1; maybe TRBD1 (5 bases). The CDR3 spans 15 residues. The germline gives CDR1 SGHTA, CDR2 FQGTGA. Trimming stripped 4 bases from V and 6 bases from J, with 18 bases between. CDR3 in DNA: TGTGCCAGCAGCTCTGGCCCCGGGGGGGTGGCTGAAGCTTTCTTT. Translation gives CASSSGPGGVAEAFF.

This chain links TRBV7-9 with TRBJ1-4, with D hard to call. CDR3 length: 14 residues. V was trimmed by 5 bases and J by 5 bases, leaving 12 bases between them. The germline gives CDR1 SEHNR, CDR2 FQNEAQ (reference sequence). CDR3 sequence: CASSGPNENEKLFF. For the CDR3, the DNA is TGTGCCAGCAGCGGGCCTAACGAAAATGAAAAACTGTTTTTT. Variable domain in full (rest from reference TRBV7-9 and TRBJ1-4): DTGVSQNPRHKITKRGQNVTFRCDPISEHNRLYWYRQTLGQGPEFLTYFQNEAQLEKSRLLSDRFSAERPKGSFSTLEIQRTEQGDSAMYLCASSGPNENEKLFFGSGTQLSVL.

The J gene is TRBJ1-2, the V gene TRBV2, with TRBD1 matching over 9 bases. J was trimmed by 6 bases and V by 6 bases; bases with no gene match: 2. Germline V CDR1 and CDR2: SNHLY, FYNNEI. This CDR3 spans 12 amino acids. This CDR3 is CASSRTGDGYTF. The DNA of the CDR3 is TGTGCCAGCAGCCGGACAGGGGATGGCTACACCTTC.

This clone was observed a few times. The chain carries TRBV20-1 and TRBJ2-7; TRBD2 matches at 7 bases. The V segment lost 3 bases and the J segment 7 bases; nucleotides outside the gene matches: 6. There are 12 residues in the CDR3. Germline V gene sequence: CDR1 DFQATT, CDR2 SNEGSKA (reference sequence). CDR3 nucleotides: TGCAGTGCTAGTGGTGTGCGGGGGGAGCAGTACTTC. This gives the protein CSASGVRGEQYF.

The rearrangement uses TRBV19 and TRBJ2-3; 9 nucleotides line up with TRBD2. Trimming removed 9 bases from V and 2 bases from J; junction bases left unmatched: 15. This CDR3 has 17 residues. CDR1 and CDR2 (germline): LNHDA, SQIVND (reference sequence). The CDR3 loop reads CARLGTGSGGPTDTQYF. The CDR3 DNA is TGTGCCAGGTTAGGAACGGGCAGCGGGGGGCCCACAGATACGCAGTATTTT.

This clone appeared once. This chain joins TRBV14 and TRBJ1-3; D remains ambiguous. CDR1 is SGHDN, CDR2 FVKESK, per germline. CDR3 size: 15 residues. Between the trimmed V and J ends, which lost 1 base and 1 base, there was a span of 8 bases. The CDR3 DNA sequence: TGTGCCAGCAGCCAAGTCTCAGGTTCTGGAAACACCATATATTTT. Its translation is CASSQVSGSGNTIYF.

This rearrangement joins TRBV3-1 (or the pseudogene TRBV3-2) to TRBJ2-1; 10 nucleotides align to TRBD2. Trimming took 6 bases from V and 6 from J; bases not matched to a gene: 8. The CDR3 sequence is 15 residues long. CDR1 and CDR2 from the germline V gene are LGHDT and YNNKEL (reference sequence). CDR3 amino acids: CASRPAGGQLNEQFF. The DNA for the CDR3 is TGTGCCAGCAGGCCAGCGGGGGGGCAGCTCAATGAGCAGTTCTTC.

The chain is built from TRBV7-2 and TRBJ1-2; 12 bases agree with TRBD1. The CDR3 has 16 amino acids. The germline V gene has CDR1 SGHTA and CDR2 FQGNSA. Unmatched junction bases numbered 9, after V lost 6 bases and J lost 4 bases. The CDR3 DNA sequence: TGTGCCAGCAGGCTTCCGGGACAGGGGGCGAGCTATGGCTACACCTTC. Protein: CASRLPGQGASYGYTF.

The CDR3 sequence: CASSLGAYSEQYF. CDR3 DNA: TGTGCCAGCAGCTTAGGAGCGTATAGCGAGCAGTACTTC. The J gene is TRBJ2-7, the V gene TRBV7-2, with D hard to call. Trimming took 1 base from V and 6 from J, leaving 10 bases between them. The CDR3 contains 13 residues. The germline CDR1 and CDR2 sequences are SGHTA and FQGNSA.

As DNA, the CDR3 is TGTGCCAGCAGTTACGGGCTAGCGGGTGGAGATACGCAGTATTTT. It is translated as CASSYGLAGGDTQYF. The chain links TRBV6-2 or TRBV6-3 to TRBJ2-3, with 8 bases lining up with TRBD2. The J segment lost 5 bases and the V segment lost 2 bases, leaving 6 bases of the junction unmatched. Germline loops: CDR1 MNHEY, CDR2 SVGEGT. This CDR3 spans 15 amino acids.

The V and J genes are TRBV6-2 or TRBV6-3 and TRBJ2-1; 7 positions agree with TRBD2. The germline V gene has CDR1 MNHEY and CDR2 SVGEGT. With 2 bases clipped from V and 4 bases from J, the junction kept 5 bases outside the gene matches. The CDR3 is 15 amino acids. The CDR3 here is CASSYAPSGYNEQFF. Written as DNA, the CDR3 is TGTGCCAGCAGTTACGCGCCTAGCGGTTACAATGAGCAGTTCTTC.

The rearrangement links TRBV6-5 to TRBJ2-3; 7 positions match TRBD2. In germline, CDR1 is MNHEY, CDR2 SVGAGI. The CDR3 has 14 residues. The V gene end was trimmed by 7 bases and the J gene end by 1 base; junction bases not matched to a gene: 5. The CDR3 nucleotides read TGTGCCAGCACCGAACGGGGGGGCACAGATACGCAGTATTTT. Its protein product is CASTERGGTDTQYF.

The chain has TRBV5-6 and TRBJ1-3; TRBD1 is a possible D gene (6 bases). Trimming took 5 bases from V and 0 from J, leaving 18 bases between them. The CDR3 spans 17 residues. Germline V CDR1 and CDR2: SGHDT, YYEEEE. DNA for the CDR3: TGTGCCAGCAGTCGTGGGGGCCCTGGCTTCTCTGGAAACACCATATATTTT. Translating gives CASSRGGPGFSGNTIYF. Full variable domain (missing parts from reference TRBV5-6 and TRBJ1-3): DAGVTQSPTHLIKTRGQQVTLRCSPKSGHDTVSWYQQALGQGPQFIFQYYEEEERQRGNFPDRFSGHQFPNYSSELNVNALLLGDSALYLCASSRGGPGFSGNTIYFGEGSWLTVV.

The rearrangement joins TRBV18 to TRBJ2-7; 13 bases match TRBD2. The CDR3 has 17 residues. CDR1 KGHSH and CDR2 LQKENI come from the germline V gene. Trimming at V came to 2 bases and at J to 3 bases, leaving 7 bases not matched to a gene. CDR3 amino acids: CASSPGTSGVPLYEQYF. CDR3 nucleotide sequence: TGTGCCAGCTCACCAGGGACTAGCGGGGTCCCCCTCTACGAGCAGTACTTC. Supplemented by reference TRBV18 and TRBJ2-7, the full variable domain reads NAGVMQNPRHLVRRRGQEARLRCSPMKGHSHVYWYRQLPEEGLKFMVYLQKENIIDESGMPKERFSAEFPKEGPSILRIQQVVRGDSAAYFCASSPGTSGVPLYEQYFGPGTRLTVT.

In its sample, this clone was seen many times. The chain joins TRBV10-3 to TRBJ2-7, with 9 positions matching TRBD1. CDR1 ENHRY and CDR2 SYGVKD come from the germline V gene. This CDR3 is 14 amino acids long. Trimming took 5 bases from V and 4 from J; bases not matched to a gene: 6. CDR3 coding DNA: TGTGCCATCAGTCACCGGGACAGGGCGTACGAGCAGTACTTC. As protein: CAISHRDRAYEQYF.

The CDR3 loop reads CASSFSRQGNTEAFF. CDR3 DNA sequence: TGTGCCAGCAGCTTTAGCCGGCAAGGGAACACTGAAGCTTTCTTT. V is TRBV7-9 and J is TRBJ1-1; D not resolved. The CDR3 sequence is 15 residues long. The germline V and J ends were trimmed by 3 bases and 1 base, with 12 bases remaining between them. From germline, CDR1 is SEHNR and CDR2 FQNEAQ (reference sequence).

This clone has only one observation. V and J are TRBV3-1 (or the pseudogene TRBV3-2) and TRBJ2-2; 8 positions match TRBD2. V lost 10 bases and J lost 6; bases outside the gene matches: 1. The germline CDR1 and CDR2 sequences are LGHDT and YNNKEL (reference sequence). This CDR3 spans 11 amino acids. This chain's CDR3 is CATGGAGELFF. For the CDR3, the DNA is TGTGCCACCGGGGGGGCCGGGGAGCTGTTTTTT.

CDR3 residues: CASSSISSEDTQYF. The CDR3 DNA is TGCGCCAGCAGCTCTATATCTAGCGAAGATACGCAGTATTTT. This chain connects TRBV5-1 to TRBJ2-3; D may be TRBD2 (6 bases). CDR1 and CDR2 (germline): SGHRS, YFSETQ. V lost 3 bases and J lost 5, with 13 bases in between. This CDR3 contains 14 residues.

The J gene is TRBJ2-7, the V gene TRBV6-5; 13 bases fit TRBD2. Trimming removed 5 bases from V and 6 bases from J; junction bases left unmatched: 7. CDR3 length equals 15 residues. Germline V gene data show CDR1 as MNHEY and CDR2 as SVGAGI. Here the CDR3 DNA reads TGTGCCAGCAGTCCGAAGGGACTAGCGGGGCGCGAGCAGTACTTC. Amino acids: CASSPKGLAGREQYF.